This TCR beta chain emerged from a study of blood T cell repertoires in COVID-19. For the study at large: The analysed material was cDNA or gDNA that came from T cells, B-cell-depleted T cells, or PBMCs.

Sequenced by immunoSEQ multiplex PCR; TCRdb stores in-frame clones only, minus some. Altogether 35,000 to 50,000 clones are present, about 90% being singletons, with the ten largest covering over 1%. The germline gives CDR1 LNHDA, CDR2 SQIVND (reference sequence). The trim removed 1 base at V and 5 bases at J, leaving 2 bases unmatched. The CDR3 is 14 residues long. Specimen: peripheral blood. This chain links TRBV19 with TRBJ1-1; TRBD1 agrees at 9 bases. The source of this sequence is a woman aged 35 to 49 with acute or convalescent COVID-19. CDR3 sequence (DNA): TGTGCCAGTAGTATAGTACAGGGGGCGACTGAAGCTTTCTTT. Protein product: CASSIVQGATEAFF.